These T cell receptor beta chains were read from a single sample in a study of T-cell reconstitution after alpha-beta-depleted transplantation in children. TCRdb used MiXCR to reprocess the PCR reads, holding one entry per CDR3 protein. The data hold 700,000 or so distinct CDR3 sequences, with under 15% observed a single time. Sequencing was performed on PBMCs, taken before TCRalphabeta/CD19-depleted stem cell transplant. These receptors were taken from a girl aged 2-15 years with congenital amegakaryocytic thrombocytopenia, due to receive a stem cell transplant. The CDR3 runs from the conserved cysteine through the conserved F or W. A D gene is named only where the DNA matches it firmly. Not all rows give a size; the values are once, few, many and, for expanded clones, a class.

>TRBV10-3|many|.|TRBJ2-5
TGTGCCATCAGTGAGTCTGGGCAGCAAGAGACCCAGTACTTC
CAISESGQQETQYF
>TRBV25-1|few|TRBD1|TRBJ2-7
TGTGCCAGCAGTGATTCGACCGGGACAGGGAAATACGAGCAGTACTTC
CASSDSTGTGKYEQYF
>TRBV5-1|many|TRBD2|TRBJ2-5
TGCGCCAGCAGCTTGATAACTAGCGGAGAGACCCAGTACTTC
CASSLITSGETQYF
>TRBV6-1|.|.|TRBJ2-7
TGTGCCTCCTGGGGGGACGACCCGTCCTACGAGCAGTACTTC
CASWGDDPSYEQYF
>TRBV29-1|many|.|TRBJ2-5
TGCAGCGTCCTGGGCGGAAACCAAGAGACCCAGTACTTC
CSVLGGNQETQYF
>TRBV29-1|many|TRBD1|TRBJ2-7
TGCAGCGTTGGACCCGGGACAGAATACGAGCAGTACTTC
CSVGPGTEYEQYF
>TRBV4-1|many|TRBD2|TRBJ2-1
TGCGCCAGCAGCCAAGGGGGCGGGAGCTATGAGCAGTTCTTC
CASSQGGGSYEQFF
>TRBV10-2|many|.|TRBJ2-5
TGCGCCAGCTCGACTGACGGGAGTAGTTCAGAGACCCAGTACTTC
CASSTDGSSSETQYF
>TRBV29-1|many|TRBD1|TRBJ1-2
TGCAGCGTTGTGGGACAGGTGGTGGACTATGGCTACACCTTC
CSVVGQVVDYGYTF
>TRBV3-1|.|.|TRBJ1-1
TGTGCCAGCAGCCAAGATGTCGCGACCGAAGCTTTCTTT
CASSQDVATEAFF
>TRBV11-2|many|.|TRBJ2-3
TGTGCCAGCAGCTTAGATGAAGTGGGTACACACACAGATACGCAGTATTTT
CASSLDEVGTHTDTQYF
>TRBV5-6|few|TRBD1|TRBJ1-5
TGTGCCAGCAGCAGACAGGGTTTTCGGAGCAATCAGCCCCAGCATTTT
CASSRQGFRSNQPQHF
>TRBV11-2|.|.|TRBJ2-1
TGTGCCAGCAGCCCCTGGAGGTCGAGCTCCTACAATGAGCAGTTCTTC
CASSPWRSSSYNEQFF
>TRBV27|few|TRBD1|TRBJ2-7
TGTGCCAGCAGTTCCCCCTCGACAGGGGACTACGAGCAGTACTTC
CASSSPSTGDYEQYF
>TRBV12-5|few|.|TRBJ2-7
TGTGCTAGTGGTTCCCTCCGGGACTTGCAGTACTTC
CASGSLRDLQYF
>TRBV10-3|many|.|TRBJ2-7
TGTGCCATCATCACAGGGAAGGGCGAGCAGTACTTC
CAIITGKGEQYF
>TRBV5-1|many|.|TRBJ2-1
TGCGCCAGCAGCGGGGTTCCCTACAATGAGCAGTTCTTC
CASSGVPYNEQFF
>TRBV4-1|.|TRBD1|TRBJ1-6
TGCGCCAGCAGCCAAACCACCTATCGGACAGGGGGATCCTATAATTCACCCCTCCACTTT
CASSQTTYRTGGSYNSPLHF
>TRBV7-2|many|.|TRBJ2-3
TGTGCCAGCAGCTTTCCCCCTGGCGGGCAGTATTTT
CASSFPPGGQYF
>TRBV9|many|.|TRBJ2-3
TGTGCCAGCAGCGTAGCCGGGGGTACTAGCACAGATACGCAGTATTTT
CASSVAGGTSTDTQYF
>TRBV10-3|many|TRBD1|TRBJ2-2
TGTGCCATCAGTAGGCAGGGGGCGCATTCCGGGGAGCTGTTTTTT
CAISRQGAHSGELFF
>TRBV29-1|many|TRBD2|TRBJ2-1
TGCAGCGTTGCGGCGGGAGGTCTTGGGGATGAGCAGTTCTTC
CSVAAGGLGDEQFF
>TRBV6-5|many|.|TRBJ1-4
TGTGCCAGCAGTTACAGGGGGGCGACTAATGAAAAACTGTTTTTT
CASSYRGATNEKLFF
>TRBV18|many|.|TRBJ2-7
TGTGCCAGCTCACCAGGGGTCGAGCAGTACTTC
CASSPGVEQYF
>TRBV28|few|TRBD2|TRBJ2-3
TGTGCCAGCACGGGGACTAGCGACTACACAGATACGCAGTATTTT
CASTGTSDYTDTQYF
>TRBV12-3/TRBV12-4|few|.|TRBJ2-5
TGTGCCAGCAGTCTGTATCGGAAAGAGACCCAGTACTTC
CASSLYRKETQYF
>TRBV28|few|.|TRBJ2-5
TGTGCCAGCAGTTTTTTCTTCGGGGCGGCCGTAACCGAAAAAGAGACCCAGTACTTC
CASSFFFGAAVTEKETQYF
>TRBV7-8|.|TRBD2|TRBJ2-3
TGTGCCAGCAGCTTAGTACTAGCGGGAGTAAGAGATACGCAGTATTTT
CASSLVLAGVRDTQYF
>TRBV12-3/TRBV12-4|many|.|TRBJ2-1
TGTGCCAGCTGGGGACGGGAGTATGAGCAGTTCTTC
CASWGREYEQFF
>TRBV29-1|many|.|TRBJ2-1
TGCAGCGTTGACCGTGGGAGCTCCTACAATGAGCAGTTCTTC
CSVDRGSSYNEQFF
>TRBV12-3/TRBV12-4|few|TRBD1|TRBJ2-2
TGTGCCAGCAGAAAACCGGGACAGGGGCTCACCGGGGAGCTGTTTTTT
CASRKPGQGLTGELFF
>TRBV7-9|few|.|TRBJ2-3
TGTGCCACTCCCACGAGGGAGAATTCAGCAGATACGCAGTATTTT
CATPTRENSADTQYF
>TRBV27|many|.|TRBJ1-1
TGTGCCAGCAGTCGATGGGGGCACCGGAACACTGAAGCTTTCTTT
CASSRWGHRNTEAFF
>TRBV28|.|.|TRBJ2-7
TGTGCCAGCGCATGGACGGCCCCTCCTTACGAGCAGTACTTC
CASAWTAPPYEQYF
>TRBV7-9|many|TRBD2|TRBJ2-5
TGTGCCAGCAGCTTTGCGGGAGGGCAAGAGACCCAGTACTTC
CASSFAGGQETQYF
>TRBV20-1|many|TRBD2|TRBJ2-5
TGCAGTGCTAGGGACGGGAGGGAAGAGACCCAGTACTTC
CSARDGREETQYF
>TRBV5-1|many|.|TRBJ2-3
TGCGCCAGCAGCTTGGCCCGGACCCCCACAGATACGCAGTATTTT
CASSLARTPTDTQYF
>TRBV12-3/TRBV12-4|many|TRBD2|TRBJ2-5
TGTGCCAGCAGAATAGCGGGAGGTCAAGAGACCCAGTACTTC
CASRIAGGQETQYF
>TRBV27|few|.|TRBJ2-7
TGTGCCAGCGGCAGGGGTGGCTACGAGCAGTACTTC
CASGRGGYEQYF
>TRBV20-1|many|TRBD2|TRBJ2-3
TGCAGTGCTAGAAAGCGGGGCGGCAACCTGAAGCTCACAGATACGCAGTATTTT
CSARKRGGNLKLTDTQYF
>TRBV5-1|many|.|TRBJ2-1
TGCGCCAGCAGCTTGGCCGATTACAATGAGCAGTTCTTC
CASSLADYNEQFF
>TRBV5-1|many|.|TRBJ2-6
TGCGCCAGCAGCTTGGGAGGGGATTCGTTTGGGGCCAACGTCCTGACTTTC
CASSLGGDSFGANVLTF
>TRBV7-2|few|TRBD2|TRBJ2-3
TGTGCCAGCAGCCCGCGGACTAGCGGGATGAGAGATACGCAGTATTTT
CASSPRTSGMRDTQYF
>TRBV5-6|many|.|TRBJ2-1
TGTGCCAGCAGCTTACAAACACACTGGACAGTTAACAATGAGCAGTTCTTC
CASSLQTHWTVNNEQFF
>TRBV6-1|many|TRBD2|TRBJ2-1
TGTGCCAGCAGGAAGACTAGCGGGAGCCACAATGAGCAGTTCTTC
CASRKTSGSHNEQFF
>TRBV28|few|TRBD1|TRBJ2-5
TGTGCCAGCAAGCAGGGGGAGAGAGAGACCCAGTACTTC
CASKQGERETQYF
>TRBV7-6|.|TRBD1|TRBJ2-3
TGTGCCAGCAGCTTAACCGGGACAGTTGATACGCAGTATTTT
CASSLTGTVDTQYF
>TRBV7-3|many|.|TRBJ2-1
TGTGCCAGCAGCGAGGGGATCGGAAGTTGGGAGCAGTTCTTC
CASSEGIGSWEQFF
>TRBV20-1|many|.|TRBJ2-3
TGCAGTGCTAGTGTGCGGGACAACACAGATACGCAGTATTTT
CSASVRDNTDTQYF
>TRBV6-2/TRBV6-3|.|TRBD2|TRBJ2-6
TGTGCCAGCAGCCAGCTGGGTAGGCGGGAGAGCTCTGGGGCCAACGTCCTGACTTTC
CASSQLGRRESSGANVLTF